The 18 T cell receptor beta chains below were found in one sample sequenced in a study of blood T cell repertoires in COVID-19. Libraries were prepared by immunoSEQ multiplex PCR; TCRdb keeps only in-frame clonotypes and omits some of them. The data show over 250,000 clones, 89% seen once. Sequenced material: peripheral blood. The receptors originated from a man aged 45 to 65 with acute or convalescent COVID-19.

This clone has just one count. The chain joins TRBV5-8 to TRBJ1-5; D gene unclear. The V gene's germline CDR1 is SGHTS and CDR2 YDEGEE. V lost 4 bases and J lost 4, with 6 bases in between. CDR3 length: 12 residues. In DNA form, the CDR3 reads TGTGCCAGCAGCCCCCCAAATCAGCCCCAGCATTTT. Encoded protein: CASSPPNQPQHF.

V gene TRBV25-1 combines with J gene TRBJ2-2; D perhaps matches TRBD2 (6 bases). The V gene's germline CDR1 is MGHDK and CDR2 SYGVNS. The CDR3 runs to 17 residues. Trimming took 1 base from V and 3 from J, leaving 15 bases between them. The CDR3 nucleotides are TGTGCCAGCAGTGAATCCAGCGGGCCACGCCACACCGGGGAGCTGTTTTTT. Its translation is CASSESSGPRHTGELFF. Variable domain in full (rest from reference TRBV25-1 and TRBJ2-2): EADIYQTPRYLVIGTGKKITLECSQTMGHDKMYWYQQDPGMELHLIHYSYGVNSTEKGDLSSESTVSRIRTEHFPLTLESARPSHTSQYLCASSESSGPRHTGELFFGEGSRLTVL.

The chain combines TRBV9 with TRBJ1-6, with 8 bases lining up with TRBD1. This CDR3 region has 17 residues. CDR1 is SGDLS, CDR2 YYNGEE, per germline. J was trimmed by 1 base and V by 5 bases; bases with no gene match: 8. In nucleotides, the CDR3 is TGTGCCAGCAGTACCGGACAGGGTCGGTCCTATAATTCACCCCTCCACTTT. It translates to CASSTGQGRSYNSPLHF.

This clone was seen once. The chain combines TRBV7-8 with TRBJ1-2, with D tentatively TRBD1 (6 bases). CDR1 is SGHVS, CDR2 FQNEAQ, per germline. Trimming removed 5 bases at V and 5 bases at J, with 15 bases between. CDR3 length: 14 amino acids. The CDR3 protein is CASSPRGSPYGYTF. DNA of the CDR3: TGTGCCAGCAGCCCGAGGGGGTCTCCTTATGGCTACACCTTC.

The chain carries TRBV19 and TRBJ1-5; D gene ambiguous. V lost 6 bases, J lost 4 bases, and 13 bases lay in between. The CDR3 contains 14 residues. In germline, CDR1 is LNHDA, CDR2 SQIVND (reference sequence). CDR3 DNA: TGTGCCAGTAGCCCGTCCGCGAGGAATCAGCCCCAGCATTTT. Protein: CASSPSARNQPQHF.

The chain joins TRBV29-1 to TRBJ1-1, with no clear D. V was cut by 5 bases and J by 1 base, with 5 bases left in between. The V gene's germline CDR1 is SQVTM and CDR2 ANQGSEA. This CDR3 is 11 amino acids long. In DNA form, the CDR3 reads TGCAGCGTTTGGCAGAACACTGAAGCTTTCTTT. It translates to CSVWQNTEAFF.

V gene TRBV7-2 combines with J gene TRBJ1-2, with D perhaps TRBD1 (5 bases). Per germline, CDR1 SGHTA and CDR2 FQGNSA. The CDR3 loop spans 14 amino acids. V was shortened by 5 bases and J by 7 bases, with 17 bases between the two germline ends. CDR3 amino acids: CASSPRGPRRGYTF. In DNA form, the CDR3 reads TGTGCCAGCAGCCCGCGGGGACCGCGTCGTGGCTACACCTTC.

This clone was observed a few times. This rearrangement joins TRBV7-9 to TRBJ2-7, with TRBD1 as a possible D gene (5 bases). Trimming left V 7 bases short and J 2 bases short, with 12 bases between. CDR1 is SEHNR, CDR2 FQNEAQ, per germline (reference sequence). The CDR3 is made up of 13 amino acids. The CDR3 sequence: CASIVDSTYEQYF. The CDR3 coding sequence is TGTGCCAGCATCGTAGACAGCACCTACGAGCAGTACTTC.

The V gene is TRBV5-5, the J gene TRBJ2-3, with D perhaps matching TRBD1 (5 bases). The V end was cut by 2 bases, the J end by 2 bases, with 15 bases between. The CDR3 runs 16 residues. CDR1 is SGHKS and CDR2 is YYEKEE in the germline V gene (reference sequence). CDR3 sequence: CASSLGKTVSTDTQYF. In nucleotides, the CDR3 is TGTGCCAGCAGCTTAGGAAAGACAGTGTCCACAGATACGCAGTATTTT.

The chain joins TRBV4-1 to TRBJ1-4; D might be TRBD1 (5 bases). The V gene lost 1 base and the J gene lost 8 bases, with 11 bases spanning the gap. CDR3 length: 14 amino acids. CDR1 is MGHRA and CDR2 is YSYEKL in the germline V gene. CDR3: CASSQVLGGEKLFF. The DNA for the CDR3 is TGCGCCAGCAGCCAAGTTCTTGGGGGGGAAAAACTGTTTTTT.

The chain carries TRBV6-5 and TRBJ1-1; D not resolved. V shed 2 bases and J shed 6 bases, with 13 bases lying between them. This CDR3 is 14 amino acids long. Germline V lookup: CDR1 MNHEY, CDR2 SVGAGI. CDR3 coding DNA: TGTGCCAGCAGTTACCGAGGATTGGCATCTGAAGCTTTCTTT. Its translation is CASSYRGLASEAFF.

The chain carries TRBV6-5 and TRBJ2-1; 8 bases fit TRBD1. V shed 5 bases and J 15 bases; nucleotides not matched to a gene: 15. Germline CDR1 MNHEY, CDR2 SVGAGI. CDR3 length equals 14 residues. For the CDR3, the DNA is TGTGCCAGCAGTCCGGACAGGGTGATTATATATCTGTTCTTC. It translates to CASSPDRVIIYLFF.

The chain recombines TRBV20-1 with TRBJ1-2, with a weak D call TRBD1 (5 bases). Germline CDR1 and CDR2: DFQATT and SNEGSKA (reference sequence). The V gene lost 8 bases and the J gene lost 5 bases, with 12 bases spanning the gap. CDR3 length: 11 amino acids. The CDR3 is CSPPGGYGYTF. CDR3 nucleotides: TGCAGTCCGCCGGGGGGTTATGGCTACACCTTC.

The V call is TRBV11-3, the J call TRBJ1-3; 8 nucleotides agree with TRBD1. The CDR3 sequence is 15 residues long. The junction had 6 bases not matched to a gene; V was cut back by 5 bases and J by 3 bases. In germline, CDR1 is SGHNT, CDR2 YENEEA. The CDR3 DNA reads TGTGCCAGCAGCCGCACAGGGGGTGGTGGAAACACCATATATTTT. This encodes CASSRTGGGGNTIYF.

The genes are TRBV3-1 (or the pseudogene TRBV3-2) and TRBJ1-2; TRBD1 might be the D (5 bases). Between the trimmed V and J ends, which lost 1 base and 6 bases, there was a span of 12 bases. CDR3 length: 14 residues. The V gene's germline CDR1 is LGHDT and CDR2 YNNKEL (reference sequence). CDR3 sequence (DNA): TGTGCCAGCAGCCAAGGGGGCGCATGGGATGGCTACACCTTC. Amino acids: CASSQGGAWDGYTF.

This rearrangement joins TRBV11-3 to TRBJ2-7; a weak D match, TRBD2 (7 bases). Germline V CDR1 and CDR2: SGHNT, YENEEA. V lost 3 bases, J lost 6 bases, and 15 bases lay in between. The CDR3 has 14 residues. The DNA of the CDR3 is TGTGCCAGCAGCTTCTCCCGGGGGGCTAGCGAGCAGTACTTC. Translated: CASSFSRGASEQYF.

The V and J genes are TRBV19 and TRBJ2-7; D is uncertain. Germline V CDR1 and CDR2: LNHDA, SQIVND (reference sequence). V lost 5 bases, J lost 1 base, and 12 bases lay in between. There are 14 residues in the CDR3. The CDR3 sequence is CASSVRSESYEQYF. The CDR3 DNA is TGTGCCAGTAGTGTCAGGTCGGAATCCTACGAGCAGTACTTC.

The chain joins TRBV14 to TRBJ2-2; the D gene is possibly TRBD2 (6 bases). Germline V CDR1 and CDR2: SGHDN, FVKESK. CDR3 length: 14 residues. Trimming shortened V by 2 bases and J by 5 bases, and 9 bases separated the two germline ends. Here the CDR3 reads CASSQLGGTGELFF. The DNA of the CDR3 is TGTGCCAGCAGCCAACTTGGGGGGACCGGGGAGCTGTTTTTT.